This section outlines one T cell receptor beta chain sequence together with its context. TCRdb keeps only in-frame clones here, not all; method: immunoSEQ multiplex PCR. This table has 74,000 or so clones, 96% appearing once. The V end lost 2 bases, the J end lost 7 bases, and 9 bases lay between the germline ends. The length of the CDR3 is 13 residues. CDR1 and CDR2 from the germline V gene are SEHNR and FQNEAQ (reference sequence). The data are from a study of technical replicates of blood from a handful of donors. Sequenced input: T cells isolated from PBMCs. The TCR was taken from a human donor in good health. The chain employs TRBV7-9 and TRBJ2-1; D unclear. The CDR3 reads CASSLPGSNEQFF. CDR3 coding DNA: TGTGCCAGCAGCTTACCGGGTAGTAATGAGCAGTTCTTC.